Listed below are T cell receptor beta chains from one sample, sequenced in a study of early T cells in non-severe SARS-CoV-2 infection. From the 5' RACE reads, TCRdb called clonotypes with MiXCR, one entry per CDR3 protein. Among 40,000 to 55,000 distinct CDR3 sequences, roughly 7% were seen once, and the ten largest hold approximately 8.3%. Sequenced: whole blood. These receptor sequences come from an adult who was a healthcare worker with PCR-confirmed SARS-CoV-2 infection or an uninfected control (not recorded which). Both conserved end residues are part of each CDR3. D genes are given only for firm matches. Clone size is shown for a subset of rows, as once, few, many or a class of expanded clone.

J	D	size	V	CDR3	DNA
TRBJ1-1	.	many	TRBV30	CAWSSLDGVEAFF	TGTGCCTGGAGTTCTCTGGACGGTGTTGAAGCTTTCTTT
TRBJ1-3	.	.	TRBV6-5	CASSYHSGSGNTIYF	TGTGCCAGCAGTTACCACTCCGGCTCTGGAAACACCATATATTTT
TRBJ1-4	.	many	TRBV25-1	CASMAEKLFF	TGTGCCAGCATGGCGGAAAAACTGTTTTTT
TRBJ2-5	.	few	TRBV20-1	CSASRDIRHQETQYF	TGCAGTGCTAGCCGGGACATCAGACACCAAGAGACCCAGTACTTC
TRBJ1-5	TRBD1	many	TRBV20-1	CSGDSGNQPQHF	TGCAGTGGGGACAGTGGGAATCAGCCCCAGCATTTT
TRBJ2-7	.	.	TRBV21-1	CASSKVNPIRGRFYEQYF	TGTGCCAGCAGCAAAGTCAACCCGATTAGGGGGCGCTTCTACGAGCAGTACTTC
TRBJ1-3	.	many	TRBV4-3	CASSPSGNTIYF	TGCGCCAGCAGCCCCTCTGGAAACACCATATATTTT
TRBJ1-2	.	many	TRBV30	CAWSLLSGGYGYTF	TGTGCCTGGAGTCTACTCTCCGGCGGCTATGGCTACACCTTC
TRBJ1-1	TRBD1	many	TRBV7-3	CASSTTQGATEAFF	TGTGCCAGCAGCACTACACAGGGGGCCACTGAAGCTTTCTTT
TRBJ1-1	.	few	TRBV30	CAWSTGLNTEAFF	TGTGCCTGGAGTACGGGATTGAACACTGAAGCTTTCTTT
TRBJ1-5	TRBD1	.	TRBV19	CASSLTGPNQPQHF	TGTGCCAGTAGTCTGACAGGGCCCAATCAGCCCCAGCATTTT
TRBJ2-3	.	few	TRBV7-2	CASSLMPGGADTQYF	TGTGCCAGCAGCTTGATGCCGGGGGGCGCAGATACGCAGTATTTT
TRBJ2-5	TRBD1	many	TRBV10-3	CAINSGQGQVETQYF	TGTGCCATCAATTCTGGACAGGGCCAAGTAGAGACCCAGTACTTC
TRBJ1-2	TRBD1	few	TRBV6-5	CASSYSTGGDSGLYGYTF	TGTGCCAGCAGTTACTCGACCGGAGGGGACAGTGGGTTGTATGGCTACACCTTC
TRBJ2-7	.	few	TRBV7-2	CASSLGDGFGQYF	TGTGCCAGCAGCTTAGGGGATGGGTTTGGGCAGTACTTC